The clone carrying this T cell receptor (beta chain) has only a few counts. As yet, its antigen is unknown. This sample is part of a study of T cells after yellow fever vaccination. Turning to the study itself: Fractions of limited cellularity were prepared by means of SMART-Seq v4 Ultra Low Input.

TCRdb reanalysed the 5' RACE reads using MiXCR and keeps one entry per CDR3 protein. Seen here are 95,000 to 150,000 distinct CDR3 sequences, 7.4% observed once, and the top ten hold approximately 2.7%. Looked up from germline, CDR1 is ENHRY and CDR2 is SYGVKD. This CDR3 is 14 amino acids long. V was pared by 4 bases and J by 1 base, with 8 bases between. Regarding the study as a whole: The secondary response was weaker, and its peak arrived faster, on day 5 versus 15. After the booster, 96% of CD4 and around nine tenths of CD8 primary-response clones were re-detected. The bulk population could contribute abundant contaminating clonotypes to FACS-sorted repertoires.

Sequencing was performed on CD4+ T cells sorted from PBMCs, taken 9 to 11 days after the first yellow fever vaccination. This sequence was found in a man between 18 and 29 years old who received the YFV17D yellow fever vaccine. The chain is built from TRBV10-3 and TRBJ2-1; no firm D call. The CDR3 reads CAISGQISYNEQFF. Written as DNA, the CDR3 is TGTGCCATCAGTGGTCAAATATCCTACAATGAGCAGTTCTTC.